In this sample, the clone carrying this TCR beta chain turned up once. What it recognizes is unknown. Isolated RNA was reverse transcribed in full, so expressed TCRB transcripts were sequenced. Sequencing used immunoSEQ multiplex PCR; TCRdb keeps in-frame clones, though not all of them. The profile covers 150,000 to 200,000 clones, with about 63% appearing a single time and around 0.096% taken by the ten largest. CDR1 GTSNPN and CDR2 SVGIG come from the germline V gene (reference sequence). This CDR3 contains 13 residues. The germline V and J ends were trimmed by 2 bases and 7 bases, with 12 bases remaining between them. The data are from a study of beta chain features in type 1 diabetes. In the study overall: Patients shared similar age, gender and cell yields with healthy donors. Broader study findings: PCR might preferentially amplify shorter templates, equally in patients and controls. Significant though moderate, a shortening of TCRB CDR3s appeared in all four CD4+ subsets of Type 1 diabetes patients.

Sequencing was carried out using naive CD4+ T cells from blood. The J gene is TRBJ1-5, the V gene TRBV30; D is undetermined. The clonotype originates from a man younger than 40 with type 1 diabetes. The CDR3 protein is CAWSLSVPQPQHF. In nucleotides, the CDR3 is TGTGCCTGGAGTCTCTCAGTTCCGCAGCCCCAGCATTTT. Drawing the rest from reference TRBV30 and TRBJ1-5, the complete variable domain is SQTIHQWPATLVQPVGSPLSLECTVEGTSNPNLYWYRQAAGRGLQLLFYSVGIGQISSEVPQNLSASRPQDRQFILSSKKLLLSDSGFYLCAWSLSVPQPQHFGDGTRLSIL.